One and the same sample provided the 22 T cell receptor beta chains below, sequenced in a study of blood T cell repertoires in COVID-19. Some clones are missing from TCRdb's copy, which holds only in-frame ones; the method was immunoSEQ multiplex PCR. The sample lists approximately 250,000 clones; about 91% were seen once. The sequencing sample was made of PBMCs or T cells enriched from blood (not recorded which). Every receptor here comes from a middle-aged man who had been exposed to COVID-19.

The rearrangement uses TRBV6-1 and TRBJ2-1; 8 positions agree with TRBD2. Germline V gives CDR1 MNHNS, CDR2 SASEGT. The junction had 5 bases not matched to a gene; V was cut back by 1 base and J by 0 bases. The CDR3 runs to 17 residues. The CDR3 DNA sequence: TGTGCCAGCAGTGAAGGGGCGGGGACTAGCTCCTACAATGAGCAGTTCTTC. Translating gives CASSEGAGTSSYNEQFF.

The CDR3 nucleotides are TGTGCCACCAGTGACCGCCGGAGCCAGCCCCAGCATTTT. Translating gives CATSDRRSQPQHF. The V and J genes are TRBV24-1 and TRBJ1-5, with D unclear. Trimming took off 4 bases at V and 7 bases at J, with 10 bases between the two ends. Germline V lookup: CDR1 KGHDR, CDR2 SFDVKD. The CDR3 length is 13 residues.

The chain has TRBV6-5 and TRBJ1-1; no reliable D call. Germline values: CDR1 MNHEY, CDR2 SVGAGI. Trimming stripped 0 bases from V and 0 bases from J, with 8 bases between. The CDR3 length is 15 residues. The CDR3 spells CASSYSEYMNTEAFF. The CDR3 coding sequence is TGTGCCAGCAGTTACTCAGAATACATGAACACTGAAGCTTTCTTT.

This clone was recorded only once. The genes are TRBV4-1 and TRBJ2-7; no clear D gene. V lost 3 bases and J 0 bases, leaving 9 bases between the germline ends. The CDR3 is 14 amino acids. Germline V CDR1 and CDR2: MGHRA, YSYEKL. The CDR3 DNA sequence: TGCGCCAGCAGCCAGAGTGAAAGCTCCTACGAGCAGTACTTC. As protein: CASSQSESSYEQYF.

The chain is built from TRBV19 and TRBJ1-2; D perhaps matches TRBD1 (6 bases). V lost 3 bases and J 7 bases, leaving 12 bases between the germline ends. Germline V gives CDR1 LNHDA, CDR2 SQIVND (reference sequence). This CDR3 is built from 13 residues. The CDR3 nucleotides are TGTGCCAGTAGTATGGTACAGGGATCTGGCTACACCTTC. It is translated as CASSMVQGSGYTF.

This clone was seen just once. The chain combines TRBV24-1 with TRBJ1-1; 11 bases agree with TRBD1. The junction had 7 bases not matched to a gene; V was cut back by 4 bases and J by 1 base. This CDR3 is built from 17 residues. The germline V gene encodes CDR1 KGHDR and CDR2 SFDVKD. The CDR3 spells CATSDRTGGLRNTEAFF. CDR3 bases: TGTGCCACCAGTGACCGGACAGGGGGCTTGAGGAACACTGAAGCTTTCTTT.

This chain uses TRBV7-8 with TRBJ1-1, with D possibly being TRBD1 (5 bases). Deletions cut 4 bases from V and 3 bases from J, with 12 bases between. The CDR3 has 14 amino acids. CDR1 and CDR2 from the germline V gene are SGHVS and FQNEAQ. Here the CDR3 DNA reads TGTGCCAGCAGCTCCAGCAGGGTCTACACTGAAGCTTTCTTT. It specifies CASSSSRVYTEAFF.

J is TRBJ1-3 and V is TRBV5-1, with TRBD1 as a possible D gene (5 bases). Trimming pared 3 bases from V and 0 bases from J, leaving 10 bases between. The CDR3 spans 15 residues. The germline V gene encodes CDR1 SGHRS and CDR2 YFSETQ. CDR3 in amino acids: CASSSNRNSGNTIYF. DNA for the CDR3: TGCGCCAGCAGCTCGAACAGGAACTCTGGAAACACCATATATTTT.

This clone came up a few times. This chain joins TRBV9 and TRBJ2-1; the match to TRBD2 covers 10 bases. This CDR3 is built from 16 residues. With 3 bases clipped from V and 0 bases from J, the junction kept 3 bases outside the gene matches. Germline lookup yields CDR1 SGDLS and CDR2 YYNGEE. DNA for the CDR3: TGTGCCAGCAGCGGGTCTAGCGGGAGCTCCTACAATGAGCAGTTCTTC. Its protein is CASSGSSGSSYNEQFF.

The chain uses TRBV27 and TRBJ1-2; the match to TRBD1 covers 9 bases. V shed 5 bases and J 8 bases; nucleotides not matched to a gene: 6. The germline gives CDR1 MNHEY, CDR2 SMNVEV (reference sequence). CDR3 length: 13 amino acids. The CDR3 DNA follows: TGTGCCAGCAGTCTGGACAGGGGCCTGGGCTACACCTTC. It yields the protein CASSLDRGLGYTF.

The genes are TRBV4-1 and TRBJ1-1; 7 bases agree with TRBD1. Germline values: CDR1 MGHRA, CDR2 YSYEKL. Germline trimming cut 2 bases from V and 5 bases from J; bases unmatched to any gene: 14. The CDR3 length is 17 residues. DNA of the CDR3: TGCGCCAGCAGCCAACAAAGACAGGGAAGGACTCGGACTGAAGCTTTCTTT. Residues: CASSQQRQGRTRTEAFF.

The chain is built from TRBV28 and TRBJ1-1; D not resolved. Per the germline V gene, CDR1 is MDHEN and CDR2 is SYDVKM. The CDR3 is made up of 11 amino acids. Deletions cut 3 bases from V and 8 bases from J, with 7 bases between. In DNA, the CDR3 is TGTGCCAGCAGTTTTGTCTACGAAGCTTTCTTT. This gives the protein CASSFVYEAFF.

This clone appeared once. The V gene is TRBV11-3, the J gene TRBJ2-4; D remains ambiguous. Germline CDR1 reads SGHNT; CDR2 reads YENEEA. The CDR3 spans 13 residues. V was shortened by 0 bases and J by 5 bases, with 5 bases between the two germline ends. The CDR3 here is CASSLDTENIQYF. The CDR3 nucleotides read TGTGCCAGCAGCTTAGATACAGAAAACATTCAGTACTTC.

This clone is a singleton in its sample. The genes are TRBV4-2 and TRBJ2-7, with TRBD2 identical over 7 bases. Germline V gene data show CDR1 as LGHNA and CDR2 as YNFKEQ. This CDR3 has 15 amino acids. After removal of 0 bases from V and 6 bases from J, the junction contained 8 bases not matched to a gene. DNA for the CDR3: TGTGCCAGCAGCCAAGATGGCGGGAGTCCCCTCGAGCAGTACTTC. It specifies CASSQDGGSPLEQYF.

The chain joins TRBV7-9 to TRBJ1-3; TRBD1 is a possible D gene (6 bases). V lost 5 bases and J lost 2, with 13 bases in between. Germline loops: CDR1 SEHNR, CDR2 FQNEAQ (reference sequence). The CDR3 runs to 15 residues. The CDR3 loop reads CASSPVAGAGNTIYF. The CDR3 DNA is TGTGCCAGCAGCCCAGTCGCAGGGGCTGGAAACACCATATATTTT.

The rearrangement joins TRBV5-4 to TRBJ1-1; perhaps TRBD1 as D (6 bases). V was pared by 0 bases and J by 4 bases, with 16 bases between. CDR1 is SGHNT, CDR2 YYREEE, per germline (reference sequence). The CDR3 extends over 16 amino acids. CDR3 loop: CASSLEGSGATTEAFF. The CDR3 DNA reads TGTGCCAGCAGCTTGGAGGGCTCAGGGGCAACCACTGAAGCTTTCTTT.

The chain couples TRBV5-1 to TRBJ2-2, with 12 bases that match TRBD2. Germline CDR1 SGHRS, CDR2 YFSETQ. Trimming cost V 6 bases and J 5 bases; bases outside gene matches: 5. The CDR3 has 15 residues. This CDR3 is CASKRLAGETGELFF. The CDR3 region has the DNA TGCGCCAGCAAACGACTAGCGGGAGAAACCGGGGAGCTGTTTTTT. The full variable domain, with the rest looked up from reference TRBV5-1 and TRBJ2-2, is KAGVTQTPRYLIKTRGQQVTLSCSPISGHRSVSWYQQTPGQGLQFLFEYFSETQRNKGNFPGRFSGRQFSNSRSEMNVSTLELGDSALYLCASKRLAGETGELFFGEGSRLTVL.

The J gene is TRBJ2-7, the V gene TRBV10-3; perhaps TRBD2 as D (5 bases). CDR1 and CDR2 from the germline V gene are ENHRY and SYGVKD. This CDR3 has 15 amino acids. V was clipped by 4 bases and J by 2 bases, with 15 bases between them. CDR3 loop: CAISGPERSPYEQYF. The CDR3 DNA reads as TGTGCCATCAGTGGGCCCGAGCGGTCGCCCTACGAGCAGTACTTC.

The chain employs TRBV19 and TRBJ2-2; D perhaps matches TRBD2 (6 bases). V lost 4 bases and J 6 bases, leaving 9 bases between the germline ends. This CDR3 region has 13 residues. The germline V gene has CDR1 LNHDA and CDR2 SQIVND (reference sequence). The CDR3 DNA sequence: TGTGCCAGTAGTAGCGGCGGGGCCGGGGAGCTGTTTTTT. Protein product: CASSSGGAGELFF.

In DNA form, the CDR3 reads TGTGCCAGCAGGGCGACCGGGACAGGGTTCGATACGCAGTATTTT. It specifies CASRATGTGFDTQYF. This chain joins TRBV6-1 and TRBJ2-3; 9 nucleotides match TRBD1. The CDR3 sequence is 15 residues long. The J segment lost 6 bases and the V segment lost 6 bases, leaving 10 bases of the junction unmatched. CDR1 and CDR2 from the germline V gene are MNHNS and SASEGT.

The chain recombines TRBV18 with TRBJ2-5, with D unclear. Germline CDR1 KGHSH, CDR2 LQKENI. V lost 2 bases and J lost 9, with 25 bases in between. The CDR3 sequence is 17 residues long. The CDR3 region has the DNA TGTGCCAGCTCACCAAGACCGGATGGTTTAACCTTCGAGGCCCAGTACTTC. Its protein is CASSPRPDGLTFEAQYF.

This clone was seen once. The V call is TRBV9, the J call TRBJ2-1; 10 bases fit TRBD2. Trimming at V came to 4 bases and at J to 8 bases, leaving 9 bases not matched to a gene. Germline-derived CDR1 and CDR2 are SGDLS and YYNGEE. The length of the CDR3 is 15 residues. The CDR3 here is CASSPSGREFDEQFF. CDR3 DNA: TGTGCCAGCAGCCCTAGCGGGAGAGAGTTCGATGAGCAGTTCTTC.